This T cell receptor beta chain appears in the sequencing data of a study of blood T cell repertoires in COVID-19. As for the study in general: The study drew acute and convalescent COVID-19 samples from the United States, Italy and Spain. T cells, B-cell-depleted T cells, or PBMCs provided the cDNA or gDNA that served as material.

In the source study's methods: Estimated nucleated cell counts came from reference gene primer amplification. The table came from immunoSEQ multiplex PCR; TCRdb's copy has only in-frame clones and leaves some out. That table furnishes V, J and clone size, whereas the DNA furnished D and trimming. The table records hundreds of thousands of clones, roughly 90% of them present only once. Trimming took 3 bases from V and 5 from J, leaving 16 bases between them. CDR3 length: 15 residues. Germline V lookup: CDR1 LGHDT, CDR2 YNNKEL (reference sequence). In Seattle, patients joined the study during active infection and were tracked longitudinally.

J is TRBJ2-5 and V is TRBV3-1 (or the pseudogene TRBV3-2), with D perhaps matching TRBD2 (7 bases). The specimen sequenced was peripheral blood. This TCR was recovered from a man in his 60s with COVID-19, enrolled during active disease. The CDR3 DNA reads TGTGCCAGCAGCCACTCTCCGGGGGGCGAGGAGACCCAGTACTTC. Residues: CASSHSPGGEETQYF.